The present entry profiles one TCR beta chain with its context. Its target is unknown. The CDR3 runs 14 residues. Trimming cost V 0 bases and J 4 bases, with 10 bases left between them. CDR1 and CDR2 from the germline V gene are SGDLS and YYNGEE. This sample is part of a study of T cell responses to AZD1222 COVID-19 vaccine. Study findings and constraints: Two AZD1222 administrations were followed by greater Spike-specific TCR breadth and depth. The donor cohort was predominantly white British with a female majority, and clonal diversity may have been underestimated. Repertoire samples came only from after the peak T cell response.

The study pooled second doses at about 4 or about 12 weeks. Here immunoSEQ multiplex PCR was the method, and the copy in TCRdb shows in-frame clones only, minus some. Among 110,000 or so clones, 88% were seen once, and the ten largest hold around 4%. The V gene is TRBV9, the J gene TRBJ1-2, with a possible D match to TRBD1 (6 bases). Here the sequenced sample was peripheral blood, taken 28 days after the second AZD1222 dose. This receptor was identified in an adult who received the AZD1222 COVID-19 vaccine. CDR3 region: CASSVGDILYGYTF. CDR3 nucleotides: TGTGCCAGCAGCGTAGGGGACATCCTCTATGGCTACACCTTC.